This T cell receptor beta chain was identified in a study of blood T cell repertoires in COVID-19. Study information: Samples of COVID-19 (acute and convalescent) were obtained from the United States, Italy and Spain. Sources were T cells, B-cell-depleted T cells, or PBMCs; the material itself was cDNA or gDNA.

Unmatched junction bases numbered 5, after V lost 4 bases and J lost 1 base. Germline V gene data show CDR1 as SGHRS and CDR2 as YFSETQ. The CDR3 loop spans 15 amino acids. Profiled with immunoSEQ multiplex PCR; TCRdb holds only in-frame clones, not every one. The sample contains some 200,000 clones, around 80% of which appear only once. The source material was peripheral blood. The TCR was taken from a woman older than 75 with acute or convalescent COVID-19. The chain carries TRBV5-1 and TRBJ1-1; 9 bases agree with TRBD1. The CDR3 DNA is TGCGCCAGCAGCGTAGACAGGGGGTGGAACACTGAAGCTTTCTTT. It specifies CASSVDRGWNTEAFF.